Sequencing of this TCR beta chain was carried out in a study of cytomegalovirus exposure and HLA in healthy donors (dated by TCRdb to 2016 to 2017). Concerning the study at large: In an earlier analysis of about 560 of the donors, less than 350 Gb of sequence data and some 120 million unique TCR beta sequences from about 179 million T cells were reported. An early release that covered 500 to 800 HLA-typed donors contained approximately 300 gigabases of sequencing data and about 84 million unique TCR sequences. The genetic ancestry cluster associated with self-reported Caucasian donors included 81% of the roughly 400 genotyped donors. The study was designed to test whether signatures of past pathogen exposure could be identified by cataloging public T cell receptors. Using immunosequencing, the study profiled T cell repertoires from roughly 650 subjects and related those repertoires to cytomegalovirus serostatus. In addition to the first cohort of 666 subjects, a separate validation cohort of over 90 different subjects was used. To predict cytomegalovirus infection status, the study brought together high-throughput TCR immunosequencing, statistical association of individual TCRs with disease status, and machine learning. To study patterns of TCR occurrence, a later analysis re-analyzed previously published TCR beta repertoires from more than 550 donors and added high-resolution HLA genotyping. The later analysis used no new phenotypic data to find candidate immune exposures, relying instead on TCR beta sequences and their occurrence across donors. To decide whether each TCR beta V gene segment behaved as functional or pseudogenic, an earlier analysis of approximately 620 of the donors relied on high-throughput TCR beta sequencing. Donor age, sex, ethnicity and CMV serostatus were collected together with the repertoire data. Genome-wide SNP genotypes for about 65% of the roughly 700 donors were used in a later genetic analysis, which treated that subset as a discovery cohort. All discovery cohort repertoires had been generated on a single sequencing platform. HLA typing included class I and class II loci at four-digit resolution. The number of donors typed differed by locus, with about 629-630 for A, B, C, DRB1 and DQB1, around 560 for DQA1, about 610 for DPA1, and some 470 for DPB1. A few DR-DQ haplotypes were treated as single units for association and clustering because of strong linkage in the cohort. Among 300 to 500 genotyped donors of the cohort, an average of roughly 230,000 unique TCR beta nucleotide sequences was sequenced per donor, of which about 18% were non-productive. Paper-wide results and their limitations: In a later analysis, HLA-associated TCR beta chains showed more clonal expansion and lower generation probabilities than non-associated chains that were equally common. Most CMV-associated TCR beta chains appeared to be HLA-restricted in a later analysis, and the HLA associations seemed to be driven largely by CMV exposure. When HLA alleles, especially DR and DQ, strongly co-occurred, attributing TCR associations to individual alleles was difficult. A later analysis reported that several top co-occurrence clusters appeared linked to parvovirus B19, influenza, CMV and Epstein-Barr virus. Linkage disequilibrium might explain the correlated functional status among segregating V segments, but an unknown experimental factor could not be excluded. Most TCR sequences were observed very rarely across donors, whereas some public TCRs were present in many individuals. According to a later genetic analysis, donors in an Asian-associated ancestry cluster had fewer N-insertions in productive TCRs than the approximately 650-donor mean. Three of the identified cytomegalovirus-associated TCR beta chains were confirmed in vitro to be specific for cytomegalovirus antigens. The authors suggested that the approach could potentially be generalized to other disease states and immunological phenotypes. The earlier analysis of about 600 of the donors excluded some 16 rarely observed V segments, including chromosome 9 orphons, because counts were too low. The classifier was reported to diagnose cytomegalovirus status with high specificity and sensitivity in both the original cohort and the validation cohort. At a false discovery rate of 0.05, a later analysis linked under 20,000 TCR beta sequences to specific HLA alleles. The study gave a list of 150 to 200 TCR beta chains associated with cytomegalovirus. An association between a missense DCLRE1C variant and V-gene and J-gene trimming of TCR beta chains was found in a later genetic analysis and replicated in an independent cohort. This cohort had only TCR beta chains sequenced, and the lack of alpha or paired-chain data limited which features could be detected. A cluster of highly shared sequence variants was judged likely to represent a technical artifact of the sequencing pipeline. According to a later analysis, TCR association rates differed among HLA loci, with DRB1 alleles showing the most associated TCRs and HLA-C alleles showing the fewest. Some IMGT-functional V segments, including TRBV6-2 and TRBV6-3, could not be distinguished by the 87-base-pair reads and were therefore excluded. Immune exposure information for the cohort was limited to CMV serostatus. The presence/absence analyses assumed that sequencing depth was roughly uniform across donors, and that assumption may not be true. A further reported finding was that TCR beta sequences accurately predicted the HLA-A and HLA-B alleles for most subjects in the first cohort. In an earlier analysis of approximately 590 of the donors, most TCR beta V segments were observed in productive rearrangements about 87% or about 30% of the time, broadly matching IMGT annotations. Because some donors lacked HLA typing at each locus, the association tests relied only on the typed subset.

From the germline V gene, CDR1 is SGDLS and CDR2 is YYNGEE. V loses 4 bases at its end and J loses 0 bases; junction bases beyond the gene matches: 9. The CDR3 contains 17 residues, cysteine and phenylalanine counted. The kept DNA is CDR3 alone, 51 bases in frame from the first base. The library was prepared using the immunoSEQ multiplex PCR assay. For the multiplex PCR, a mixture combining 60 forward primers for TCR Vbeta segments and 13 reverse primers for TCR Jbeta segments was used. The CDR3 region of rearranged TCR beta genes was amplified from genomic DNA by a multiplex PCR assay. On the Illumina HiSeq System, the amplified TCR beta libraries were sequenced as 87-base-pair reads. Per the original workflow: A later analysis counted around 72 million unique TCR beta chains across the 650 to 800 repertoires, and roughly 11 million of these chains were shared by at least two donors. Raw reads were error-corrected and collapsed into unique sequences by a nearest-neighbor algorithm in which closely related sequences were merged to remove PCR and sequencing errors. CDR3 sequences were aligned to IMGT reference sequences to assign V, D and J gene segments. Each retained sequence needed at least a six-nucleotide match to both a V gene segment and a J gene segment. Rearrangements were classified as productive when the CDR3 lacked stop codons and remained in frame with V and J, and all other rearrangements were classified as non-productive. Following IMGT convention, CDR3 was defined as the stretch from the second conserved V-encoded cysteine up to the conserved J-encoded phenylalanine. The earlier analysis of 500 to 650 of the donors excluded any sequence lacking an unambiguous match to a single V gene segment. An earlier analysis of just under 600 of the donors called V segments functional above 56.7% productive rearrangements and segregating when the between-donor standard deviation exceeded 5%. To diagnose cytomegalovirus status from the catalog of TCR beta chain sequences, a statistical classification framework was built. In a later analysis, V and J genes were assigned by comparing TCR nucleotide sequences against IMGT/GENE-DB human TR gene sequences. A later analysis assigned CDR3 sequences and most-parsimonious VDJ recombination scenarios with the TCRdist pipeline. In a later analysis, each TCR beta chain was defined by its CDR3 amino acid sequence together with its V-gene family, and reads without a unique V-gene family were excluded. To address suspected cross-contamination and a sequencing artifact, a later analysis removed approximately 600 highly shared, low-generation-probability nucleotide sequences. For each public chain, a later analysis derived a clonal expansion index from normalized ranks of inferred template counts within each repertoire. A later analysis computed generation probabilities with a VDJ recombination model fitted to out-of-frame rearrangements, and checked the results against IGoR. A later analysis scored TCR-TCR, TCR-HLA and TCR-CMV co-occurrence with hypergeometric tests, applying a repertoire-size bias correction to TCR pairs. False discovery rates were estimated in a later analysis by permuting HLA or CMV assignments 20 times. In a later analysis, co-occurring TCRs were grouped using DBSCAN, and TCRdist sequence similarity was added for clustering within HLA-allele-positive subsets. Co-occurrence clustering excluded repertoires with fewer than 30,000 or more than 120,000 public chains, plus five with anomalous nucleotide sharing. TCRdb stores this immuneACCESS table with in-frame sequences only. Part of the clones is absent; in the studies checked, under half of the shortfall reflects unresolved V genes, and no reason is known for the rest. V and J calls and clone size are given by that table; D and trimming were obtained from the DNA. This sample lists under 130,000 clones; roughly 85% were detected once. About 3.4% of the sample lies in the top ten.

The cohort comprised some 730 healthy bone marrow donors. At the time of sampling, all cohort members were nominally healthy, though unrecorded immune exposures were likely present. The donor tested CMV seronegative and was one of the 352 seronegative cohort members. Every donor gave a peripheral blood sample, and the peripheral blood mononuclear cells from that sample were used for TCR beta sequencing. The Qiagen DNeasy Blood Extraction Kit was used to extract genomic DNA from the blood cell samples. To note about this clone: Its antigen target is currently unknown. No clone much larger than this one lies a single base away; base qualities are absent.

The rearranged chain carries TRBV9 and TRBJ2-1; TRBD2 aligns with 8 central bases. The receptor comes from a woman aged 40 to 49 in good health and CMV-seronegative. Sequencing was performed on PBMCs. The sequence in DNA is TGTGCCAGCAGCCTAGGGGCTAGCGGGCCCTCCTACAATGAGCAGTTCTTC. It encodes CASSLGASGPSYNEQFF. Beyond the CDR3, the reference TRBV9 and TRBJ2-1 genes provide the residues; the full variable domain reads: DSGVTQTPKHLITATGQRVTLRCSPRSGDLSVYWYQQSLDQGLQFLIQYYNGEERAKGNILERFSAQQFPDLHSELNLSSLELGDSALYFCASSLGASGPSYNEQFFGPGTRLTVL.